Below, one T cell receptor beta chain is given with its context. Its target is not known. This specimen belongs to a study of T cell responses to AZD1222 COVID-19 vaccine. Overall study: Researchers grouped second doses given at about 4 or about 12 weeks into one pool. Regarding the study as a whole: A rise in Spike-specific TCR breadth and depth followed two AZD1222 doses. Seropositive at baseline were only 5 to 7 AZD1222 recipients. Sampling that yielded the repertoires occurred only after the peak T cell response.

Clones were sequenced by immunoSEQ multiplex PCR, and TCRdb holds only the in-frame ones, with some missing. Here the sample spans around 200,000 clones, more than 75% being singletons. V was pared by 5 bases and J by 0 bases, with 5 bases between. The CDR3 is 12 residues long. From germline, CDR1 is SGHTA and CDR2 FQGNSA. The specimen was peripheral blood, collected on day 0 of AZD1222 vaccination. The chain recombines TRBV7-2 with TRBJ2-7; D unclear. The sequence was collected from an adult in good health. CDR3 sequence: CASSLYSYEQYF. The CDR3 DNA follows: TGTGCCAGCAGCCTCTACTCCTACGAGCAGTACTTC.